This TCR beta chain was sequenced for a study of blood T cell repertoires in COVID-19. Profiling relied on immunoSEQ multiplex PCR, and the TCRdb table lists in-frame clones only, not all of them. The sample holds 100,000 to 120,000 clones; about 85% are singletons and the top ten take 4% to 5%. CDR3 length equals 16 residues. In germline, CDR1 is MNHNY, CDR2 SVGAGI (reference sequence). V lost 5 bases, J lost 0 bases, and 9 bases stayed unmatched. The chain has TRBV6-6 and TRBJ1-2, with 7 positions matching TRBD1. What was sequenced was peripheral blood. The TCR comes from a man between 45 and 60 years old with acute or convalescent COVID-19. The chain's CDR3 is CASSPRGQSANYGYTF. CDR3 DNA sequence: TGTGCCAGCAGTCCGAGGGGACAGTCTGCTAACTATGGCTACACCTTC.